Following are 2 T cell receptor beta chains from one sample sequenced in a study of T cell clonality in common variable immunodeficiency. General study findings and limits: Reportedly, TCR beta sequences from common variable immunodeficiency showed fewer deletions and N-nucleotide insertions.

This table comes from immunoSEQ multiplex PCR, and its TCRdb copy is limited to in-frame clones, with some not included. The sample shows about 26,000 clones, no singletons; the ten largest hold about a quarter. These receptors have no known antigen. The sequenced material came from peripheral blood mononuclear cells. Every receptor here comes from a human donor with common variable immunodeficiency.

The table lists this clone with many counts. The read is 3 residues too short to cover the CDR3 end, so that end is filled in from the germline J gene. This sequence joins TRBV29-1 and TRBJ2-7; the match to TRBD1 covers 7 bases. Germline-derived CDR1 and CDR2 are SQVTM and ANQGSEA. CDR3 size: 13 residues. The V and J ends lost 4 bases and 6 bases, in that order; junction bases with no gene match: 9. The covered CDR3 bases are TGCAGCGTTGTTCTGCAGGGGGTTAGCGAG. Residues: CSVVLQGVSE. The complete CDR3 protein is CSVVLQGVSEQYF.

This clone was detected many times. The CDR3 end lies 3 residues beyond the end of the read and is filled in from the germline J gene. This rearrangement joins TRBV20-1 to TRBJ2-3; tentative D call: TRBD2 (6 bases). This CDR3 has 13 residues. Germline V gives CDR1 DFQATT, CDR2 SNEGSKA (reference sequence). V was clipped by 1 base and J by 5 bases, with 10 bases between them. The CDR3 loop is CSARGRRGDTQYF. The DNA read from the CDR3 is TGCAGTGCTAGAGGACGGAGGGGAGATACG.